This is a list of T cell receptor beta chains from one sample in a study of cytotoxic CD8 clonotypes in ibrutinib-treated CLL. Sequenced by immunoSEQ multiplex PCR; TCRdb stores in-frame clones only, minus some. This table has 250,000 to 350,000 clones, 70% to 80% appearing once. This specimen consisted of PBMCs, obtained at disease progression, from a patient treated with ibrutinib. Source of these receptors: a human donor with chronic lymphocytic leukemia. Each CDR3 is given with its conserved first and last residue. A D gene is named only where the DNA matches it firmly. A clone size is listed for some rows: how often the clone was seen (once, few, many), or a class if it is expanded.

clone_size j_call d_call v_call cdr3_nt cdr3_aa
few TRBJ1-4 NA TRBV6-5 TGTGCCAGCACCTCCAGGATCGGGGGTAGAGAAAAACTGTTTTTT CASTSRIGGREKLFF
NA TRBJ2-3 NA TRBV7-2 TGTGCCAGCAGCTCCACCGGGGGCAGCACAGATACGCAGTATTTT CASSSTGGSTDTQYF
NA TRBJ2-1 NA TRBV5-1 TGCGCCAGCAGTGGCGGTCAATACAATGAGCAGTTCTTC CASSGGQYNEQFF
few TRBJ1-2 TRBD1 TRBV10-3 TGTGCCATCAGTGAACCTGGACAGGGGGTGTCTGACTACACCTTC CAISEPGQGVSDYTF
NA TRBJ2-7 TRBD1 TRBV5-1 TGCGCCAGCAGCTTGGCTCCGGGACAGACCTACGAGCAGTACTTC CASSLAPGQTYEQYF
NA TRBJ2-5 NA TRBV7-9 TGTGCCAGCAGCTTAGACCAGAGTCTGGAGACCCAGTACTTC CASSLDQSLETQYF
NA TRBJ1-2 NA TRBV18 TGTGCCAGCTCACCAGGGGCGGGTCGCTATGACTACACCTTC CASSPGAGRYDYTF
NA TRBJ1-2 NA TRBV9 TGTGCCAGTGGGATGCCGGGACTAGGGGGCTACACCTTC CASGMPGLGGYTF
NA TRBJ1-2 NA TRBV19 TGTGCCAGTAAATCGGGGGATGTGTATGGCTACACCTTC CASKSGDVYGYTF
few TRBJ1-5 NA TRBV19 TGTGCCAGTAGTATTGAGGGTCGGGGGTTTCAGCCCCAGCATTTT CASSIEGRGFQPQHF
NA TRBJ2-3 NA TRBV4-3 TGCGCCAGCAGCTCCCGGGCGAGGGATAGAGATACGCAGTATTTT CASSSRARDRDTQYF
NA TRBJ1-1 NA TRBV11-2 TGTGCCAGCAGCTTTTCGGGACGGAGGGAAGCTTTCTTT CASSFSGRREAFF
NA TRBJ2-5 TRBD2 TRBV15 TGTGCCACCAGCATAAGAGCGGGGGGCATTGAGACCCAGTACTTC CATSIRAGGIETQYF
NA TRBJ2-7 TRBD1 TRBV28 TGTGCCAGCAGTTCAACAGGGGCAATCGCCTACGAGCAGTACTTC CASSSTGAIAYEQYF
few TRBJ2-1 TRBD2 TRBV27 TGTGCCAGCAAACAAACAGCGGGGCTGTCCTACAATGAGCAGTTCTTC CASKQTAGLSYNEQFF
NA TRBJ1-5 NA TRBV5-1 TGCGCCAGCAGCTTTACAGGGTTGAGCAATCAGCCCCAGCATTTT CASSFTGLSNQPQHF
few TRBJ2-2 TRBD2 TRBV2 TGTGCCAGCAGTCCAAGGGAGGGGCTCAACACCGGGGAGCTGTTTTTT CASSPREGLNTGELFF
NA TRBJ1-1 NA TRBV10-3 TGTGCCATCAGTGAGAGAATCCAGGGGAATGGTGAAGCTTTCTTT CAISERIQGNGEAFF
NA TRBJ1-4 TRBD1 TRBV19 TGTGCCAGTAGAAAGACAGGGTTTAATGAAAAACTGTTTTTT CASRKTGFNEKLFF
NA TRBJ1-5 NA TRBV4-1 TGCGCCAGCAGCCACGGGATTACCAATCAGCCCCAGCATTTT CASSHGITNQPQHF
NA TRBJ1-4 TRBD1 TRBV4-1 TGCGCCAGCAGCCAATATGGACAGGGGGAAAAACTGTTTTTT CASSQYGQGEKLFF
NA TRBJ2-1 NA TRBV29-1 TGCAGCGGCGGGCCCCGTGGGAATGAGCAGTTCTTC CSGGPRGNEQFF
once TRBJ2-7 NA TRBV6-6 TGTGCCAGCAGTTACCCGCTAGGGTACGAGCAGTACTTC CASSYPLGYEQYF
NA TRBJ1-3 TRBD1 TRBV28 TGTGCCAGCACCCGGGACAGGGGAAACACCATATATTTT CASTRDRGNTIYF
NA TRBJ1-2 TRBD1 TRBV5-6 TGTGCCAGCAGTAAGGACAGGACCCTCTATGGCTACACCTTC CASSKDRTLYGYTF
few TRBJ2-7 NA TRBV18 TGTGCCAGCTCACCTTCCGAGCGGAAGCAGTACTTC CASSPSERKQYF
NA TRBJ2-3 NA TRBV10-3 TGTGCCATCAGTGGAGGGATGGGGGATACGCAGTATTTT CAISGGMGDTQYF
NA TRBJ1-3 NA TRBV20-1 TGCAGTGGGAGTACTGGAAACACCATATATTTT CSGSTGNTIYF
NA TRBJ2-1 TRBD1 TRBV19 TGTGCCAGTAGTTTGACAGGGGAACCTAACAATGAGCAGTTCTTC CASSLTGEPNNEQFF
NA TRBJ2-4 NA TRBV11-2 TGTGCCAGCAGCCCCGGGGGACAGTCGGCGAAGTACTTC CASSPGGQSAKYF
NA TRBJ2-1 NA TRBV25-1 TGTGCCAGCAGTGAATTGGGGAGGAACAATGAGCAGTTCTTC CASSELGRNNEQFF
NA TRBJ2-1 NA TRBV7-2 TGTGCCAGCAGCTTGGCCGTCCTTTCAAATGAGCAGTTCTTC CASSLAVLSNEQFF
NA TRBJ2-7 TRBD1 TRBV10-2 TGCGCCAGCAGTGAAGACAGGGGGCCCTACGAGCAGTACTTC CASSEDRGPYEQYF
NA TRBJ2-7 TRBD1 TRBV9 TGTGCCAGCAGCGTCAGGACAGGGGCCGACGAGCAGTACTTC CASSVRTGADEQYF
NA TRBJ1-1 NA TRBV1 TGCACCAGCAGCCAAGCTGCCAGGACCGTCACTGAAGCTTTCTTT CTSSQAARTVTEAFF
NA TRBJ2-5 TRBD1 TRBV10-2 TGCGCCAGCAGGGTGGGTCACAGGGGGCCGGCAGAGTACTTC CASRVGHRGPAEYF
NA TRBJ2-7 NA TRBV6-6 TGTGCCAGCAGCGAGGAGTTTCTTTCCTACGAGCAGTACTTC CASSEEFLSYEQYF
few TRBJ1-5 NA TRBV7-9 TGTGCCAGCTCCCCTAATCAGCCCCAGCATTTT CASSPNQPQHF
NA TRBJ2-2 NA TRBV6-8 TGTGCCAGCAAAGGGTTGACCGGGGAGCTGTTTTTT CASKGLTGELFF
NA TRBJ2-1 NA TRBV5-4 TGTGCCAGCAGCACTGGCAGCTTAAACTACAATGAGCAGTTCTTC CASSTGSLNYNEQFF
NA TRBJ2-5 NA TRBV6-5 TGTGCCAGCAGTTTAACCCACCTCGAGACCCAGTACTTC CASSLTHLETQYF
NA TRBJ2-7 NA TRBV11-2 TGTGCCAGCAGCTTCAGGGTGGTGCAGTACTTC CASSFRVVQYF
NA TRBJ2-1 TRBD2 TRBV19 TGTGCCAGTAGTATAATACTAGCGGGAGTCATCGAGCAGTTCTTC CASSIILAGVIEQFF
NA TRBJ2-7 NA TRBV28 TGTGCCAGCGGGACGGTCCCCTACGAGCAGTACTTC CASGTVPYEQYF
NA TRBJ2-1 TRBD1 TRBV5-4 TGTGCCAGCAGCCAGCCGGGGACAGTCCTCGATGAGCAGTTCTTC CASSQPGTVLDEQFF
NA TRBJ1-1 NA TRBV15 TGTGCCACCAGCAGAGATCCAACAGGAAACACTGAAGCTTTCTTT CATSRDPTGNTEAFF
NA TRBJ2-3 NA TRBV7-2 TGTGCCACCCTCAGACATACGCAGTATTTT CATLRHTQYF
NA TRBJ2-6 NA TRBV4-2 TGTGCCAGCAGCCAAAGAGGCTGGGGCCCCTCTGGGGCCAACGTCCTGACTTTC CASSQRGWGPSGANVLTF
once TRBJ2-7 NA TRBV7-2 TGTGCCAGCAGCCAAGACGGGGTTAGGATTCACGAGCAGTACTTC CASSQDGVRIHEQYF
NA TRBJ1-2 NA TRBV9 TGTGCCAGCAGCGACCCCACGGTGGGAGCTAACTATGGCTACACCTTC CASSDPTVGANYGYTF